This TCR beta chain was profiled in a study of shared clonotypes between healthy human individuals. Study-level background: Each donor's CD8 memory used one plate, CD8 naive two, each CD4 subset three.

Trimming removed 3 bases from V and 2 bases from J, with 9 bases in between. The length of the CDR3 is 14 residues. Per the germline V gene, CDR1 is SGHTA and CDR2 is FQGTGA. This clone has more than one count but fewer than ten. The method was immunoSEQ multiplex PCR; TCRdb's version includes in-frame clones alone and lacks a portion of them. The data show around 240,000 clones, about 65% seen once. Source material: memory CD4+ T cells sorted from blood. Described subset: CD45RA-negative fraction. This chain uses TRBV7-3 with TRBJ2-3, with D unresolved. The sequence came from a man aged 25-40 years in good health. CDR3 bases: TGTGCCAGCAGCTTGGGCACCCCCACAGATACGCAGTATTTT. This translates into CASSLGTPTDTQYF.